This T cell receptor beta chain comes out of a study of cytomegalovirus exposure and HLA in healthy donors. Vbeta (60) and Jbeta (13) primers were used in the PCR. Libraries were prepared by immunoSEQ multiplex PCR; TCRdb keeps only in-frame clonotypes and omits some of them. The sample yields 55,000 or so clones, of which the top ten take up about 11%. General study findings and limits: By HLA locus, TCR association rates varied in a later analysis, with DRB1 showing the most and HLA-C the fewest. The authors assumed roughly uniform sequencing depth across donors for presence/absence analyses.

Concerning this clone: The antigen remains unidentified.

This clonotype was sampled from a woman between 45 and 60 years old in good health and CMV-seropositive. The sequencing input was PBMCs.

Written as DNA, the CDR3 is TGTGCCAGCAGCCCCCAGGGTTACACTGAAGCTTTCTTT. Translating it yields CASSPQGYTEAFF. The chain is built from TRBV9 and TRBJ1-1, with a possible D match to TRBD1 (5 bases). This CDR3 region has 13 residues. Germline assignment: CDR1 SGDLS and CDR2 YYNGEE. V lost 4 bases, J lost 3 bases, and 10 bases lay in between.